This T cell receptor (beta chain) was captured in a study of T cell responses to AZD1222 COVID-19 vaccine. The data were produced by immunoSEQ multiplex PCR, yet TCRdb's version contains in-frame clones alone and is incomplete. The repertoire holds over 150,000 clones, with about 88% as singletons. Germline lookup yields CDR1 SGHDN and CDR2 FVKESK. This CDR3 contains 13 residues. V gave up 2 bases and J gave up 8 bases, with 12 bases separating them. The clonotype was recovered from an adult in good health. The sample consisted of peripheral blood, taken on day 0 of AZD1222 vaccination. This chain uses TRBV14 with TRBJ1-2; no clear D gene. The CDR3 sequence: CASSQQEGFGYTF. For the CDR3, the DNA is TGTGCCAGCAGCCAACAGGAAGGGTTCGGCTACACCTTC.